The 18 T cell receptor beta chains in this list originate from one sample, sequenced in a study of T cell changes during pregnancy in multiple sclerosis. The method was immunoSEQ multiplex PCR; TCRdb's version includes in-frame clones alone and lacks a portion of them. This sample has 45,000 to 55,000 clones, with 80% to 95% found just once. Sample: CD4+ T cells from peripheral blood mononuclear cells, taken in the second trimester of pregnancy. The receptors were sampled from a female donor in good health, enrolled as a control in a pregnancy study.

Notes on this clone: At one boundary the junction diverges from the germline segment, which might be a read error. This chain connects TRBV7-3 to TRBJ2-3, with D perhaps matching TRBD2 (5 bases). Per the germline V gene, CDR1 is SGHTA and CDR2 is FQGTGA. The CDR3 runs to 16 residues. The CDR3 bases are TGTGCCAGCAGCTTATCTGGCTCCGAGGGAGTAGATGCGCAGTATTTT. It encodes CASSLSGSEGVDAQYF.

This clone was recorded only once. The chain combines TRBV5-1 with TRBJ2-2; TRBD2 might be the D (5 bases). CDR1 is SGHRS and CDR2 is YFSETQ in the germline V gene. The V and J ends lost 4 bases and 4 bases respectively, with 14 bases between them. This CDR3 is 15 amino acids long. CDR3 bases: TGCGCCAGCAGCCCGGCACGAGGAGGCACCGGGGAGCTGTTTTTT. Its protein is CASSPARGGTGELFF.

The chain recombines TRBV5-1 with TRBJ2-1; 9 bases agree with TRBD2. This CDR3 has 15 amino acids. Germline CDR1 SGHRS, CDR2 YFSETQ. V lost 4 bases, J lost 10 bases, and 12 bases stayed unmatched. The CDR3 loop is CASSPGTSPHQEQFF. The CDR3, as DNA: TGCGCCAGCAGCCCCGGGACTAGCCCCCACCAAGAGCAGTTCTTC.

The chain uses TRBV7-8 and TRBJ1-2, with TRBD1 identical over 7 bases. Germline values: CDR1 SGHVS, CDR2 FQNEAQ. The CDR3 spans 13 residues. Losses at the gene ends were 5 bases for V and 5 bases for J; bases not matched to a gene: 5. CDR3 sequence: CASSPGGWYGYTF. The CDR3 coding sequence is TGTGCCAGCAGCCCAGGGGGATGGTATGGCTACACCTTC.

In this sample, this clone turned up a few times. As DNA, the CDR3 is TGTGCCAGCAGGGCCCTCGAAATTTACAATGAGCAGTTCTTC. This translates into CASRALEIYNEQFF. V gene TRBV28 combines with J gene TRBJ2-1; no firm D call. The V and J ends lost 6 bases and 4 bases respectively, with 13 bases between them. From germline, CDR1 is MDHEN and CDR2 SYDVKM. The CDR3 runs to 14 residues.

The chain combines TRBV28 with TRBJ1-4; tentatively, D is TRBD1 (5 bases). Germline V gene lookup returns CDR1 MDHEN and CDR2 SYDVKM. Trimming pared 4 bases from V and 8 bases from J, leaving 20 bases between. This CDR3 is 16 amino acids long. The CDR3 here is CASSSPRQGMGEKLFF. The CDR3 DNA is TGTGCCAGCAGTTCCCCGCGGCAGGGTATGGGGGAAAAACTGTTTTTT.

This rearrangement joins TRBV6-6 to TRBJ1-1; no clear D. The CDR3 length is 13 residues. The V end was cut by 6 bases, the J end by 4 bases, with 12 bases between. Germline assignment: CDR1 MNHNY and CDR2 SVGAGI (reference sequence). Here the CDR3 DNA reads TGTGCCAGCAGACCGGACGGGAGCACTGAAGCTTTCTTT. It specifies CASRPDGSTEAFF.

The chain recombines TRBV25-1 with TRBJ2-4, with TRBD2 as a possible D gene (5 bases). Germline loops: CDR1 MGHDK, CDR2 SYGVNS. The V end was cut by 4 bases, the J end by 4 bases, with 8 bases between. This CDR3 is 13 amino acids long. The CDR3 loop is CASSARTKNIQYF. The CDR3 DNA sequence: TGTGCCAGCAGTGCTCGGACTAAAAACATTCAGTACTTC.

This clone showed up just once. The chain recombines TRBV5-6 with TRBJ1-1; TRBD1 aligns across 9 bases. J gave up 3 bases and V 3 bases, and 3 bases lay outside the gene matches. CDR3 length equals 14 residues. Germline V gene sequence: CDR1 SGHDT, CDR2 YYEEEE. Here the CDR3 reads CASSWGQGDTEAFF. The CDR3 nucleotides are TGTGCCAGCAGCTGGGGACAGGGAGACACTGAAGCTTTCTTT.

The chain employs TRBV28 and TRBJ2-5; maybe TRBD2 (5 bases). The CDR3 is 14 residues long. Trimming pared 3 bases from V and 1 base from J, leaving 9 bases between. Germline CDR1 and CDR2: MDHEN and SYDVKM. In DNA form, the CDR3 reads TGTGCCAGCAGTTTGGGAGAGCTCCAAGAGACCCAGTACTTC. The encoded protein is CASSLGELQETQYF.

The chain recombines TRBV28 with TRBJ2-6; a weak D match, TRBD1 (6 bases). The germline V gene has CDR1 MDHEN and CDR2 SYDVKM. The CDR3 contains 17 residues. The V gene lost 3 bases and the J gene lost 2 bases, with 14 bases spanning the gap. CDR3 loop: CASSFAGAQTGANVLTF. The CDR3 DNA sequence: TGTGCCAGCAGTTTTGCAGGGGCGCAAACTGGGGCCAACGTCCTGACTTTC.

The rearrangement uses TRBV4-3 and TRBJ2-2; weak D call: TRBD1 (6 bases). Germline V gene sequence: CDR1 LGHNA, CDR2 YSLEER. V lost 3 bases to trimming and J lost 5 bases, with 16 bases between them. This CDR3 comprises 16 residues. The CDR3: CASSQNRAPGTGELFF. The DNA for the CDR3 is TGCGCCAGCAGCCAGAACAGGGCCCCAGGAACCGGGGAGCTGTTTTTT.

The rearrangement joins TRBV6-1 to TRBJ2-5; D perhaps matches TRBD1 (6 bases). Germline values: CDR1 MNHNS, CDR2 SASEGT. This CDR3 region has 13 residues. Deletions cut 6 bases from V and 3 bases from J, with 11 bases between. The CDR3 DNA follows: TGTGCCAGCAGCCGGACAGCCAAAGAGACCCAGTACTTC. This sequence encodes CASSRTAKETQYF.

The CDR3 coding sequence is TGTGCCAGCAGCCGGGAGGATAGTAGGGAGACCCAGTACTTC. Protein sequence: CASSREDSRETQYF. The genes are TRBV4-2 and TRBJ2-5; a possible D gene is TRBD2 (6 bases). V was pared by 4 bases and J by 5 bases, with 14 bases between. Germline CDR1 LGHNA, CDR2 YNFKEQ. The CDR3 runs to 14 residues.

The sample holds a few counts of this clone. The rearrangement links TRBV6-1 to TRBJ2-1, with TRBD2 identical over 11 bases. The CDR3 totals 15 residues. Germline V lookup: CDR1 MNHNS, CDR2 SASEGT. The V and J ends lost 2 bases and 7 bases, in that order; junction bases with no gene match: 4. The CDR3 nucleotides are TGTGCCAGCAGTGAAACTAGCGGGAGTGTGAATGAGCAGTTCTTC. Protein sequence: CASSETSGSVNEQFF.

The rearrangement links TRBV19 to TRBJ2-7, with TRBD2 identical over 11 bases. This CDR3 has 16 amino acids. Germline V gives CDR1 LNHDA, CDR2 SQIVND (reference sequence). The trim removed 2 bases at V and 2 bases at J, leaving 5 bases unmatched. The CDR3 loop is CASSIRVAGGPYEQYF. The CDR3 nucleotides are TGTGCCAGTAGTATAAGGGTAGCGGGAGGGCCCTACGAGCAGTACTTC. Combining the CDR3 with reference TRBV19 and TRBJ2-7 gives the whole variable domain DGGITQSPKYLFRKEGQNVTLSCEQNLNHDAMYWYRQDPGQGLRLIYYSQIVNDFQKGDIAEGYSVSREKKESFPLTVTSAQKNPTAFYLCASSIRVAGGPYEQYFGPGTRLTVT.

This clone was observed a single time. This rearrangement joins TRBV7-8 to TRBJ2-7; D may be TRBD2 (6 bases). This CDR3 contains 18 residues. The V gene lost 2 bases and the J gene lost 2 bases, with 22 bases spanning the gap. Per the germline V gene, CDR1 is SGHVS and CDR2 is FQNEAQ. The CDR3 loop is CASSLWSATEGETYEQYF. CDR3 DNA sequence: TGTGCCAGCAGCTTATGGTCGGCTACGGAGGGAGAAACCTACGAGCAGTACTTC.

This chain links TRBV28 with TRBJ1-2; TRBD1 is a possible D gene (5 bases). This CDR3 contains 13 residues. Germline lookup yields CDR1 MDHEN and CDR2 SYDVKM. V was cut by 8 bases and J by 7 bases, with 17 bases left in between. This CDR3 is CASFRSGEPGYTF. CDR3 coding DNA: TGTGCCAGCTTTAGGTCGGGGGAACCTGGCTACACCTTC.